This T cell receptor (beta chain) is drawn from a study of T cells expressing NK-cell markers. Overall study: Researchers got TCR beta repertoires out of sorted CD3+CD56+NKG2C+, CD3+CD56+NKG2C- and CD3+CD56-NKG2C+ T cells.

TCRdb re-called the 5' RACE reads; one entry per CDR3 protein, DNA not given. The specimen's table records 300,000 to 500,000 distinct CDR3 sequences. The CDR3 has 14 residues. Germline loops: CDR1 DFQATT, CDR2 SNEGSKA (reference sequence). The chain combines TRBV20-1 with TRBJ2-3; TCRdb selects TRBD2, and the lack of DNA leaves this call unchecked. This sequence originates from a woman aged 45-65 years in good health. The sequencing input was blood T cells: a sorted CD56 or NKG2C T cell subset, CD4+ or CD8+ T cells, or bulk PBMC T cells (not recorded which). The chain's CDR3 is CSARVAGGTDTQYF.